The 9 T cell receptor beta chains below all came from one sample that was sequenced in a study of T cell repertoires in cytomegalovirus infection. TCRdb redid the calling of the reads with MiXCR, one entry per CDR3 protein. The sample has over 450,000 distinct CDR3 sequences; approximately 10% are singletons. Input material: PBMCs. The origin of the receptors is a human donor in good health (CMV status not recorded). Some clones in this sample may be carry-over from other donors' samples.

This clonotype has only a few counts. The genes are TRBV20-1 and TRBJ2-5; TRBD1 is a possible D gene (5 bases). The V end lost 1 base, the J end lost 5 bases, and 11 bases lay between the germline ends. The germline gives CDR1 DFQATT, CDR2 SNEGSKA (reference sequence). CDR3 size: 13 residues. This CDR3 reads CSARVDSRETQYF. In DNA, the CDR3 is TGCAGTGCTAGAGTCGACAGTCGGGAGACCCAGTACTTC.

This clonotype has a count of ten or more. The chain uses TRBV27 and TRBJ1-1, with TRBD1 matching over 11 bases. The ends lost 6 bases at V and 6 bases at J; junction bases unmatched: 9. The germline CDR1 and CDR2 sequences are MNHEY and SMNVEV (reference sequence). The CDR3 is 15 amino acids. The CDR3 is CASRDRTGGAAEAFF. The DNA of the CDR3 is TGTGCCAGCAGGGACAGGACAGGGGGCGCGGCTGAAGCTTTCTTT.

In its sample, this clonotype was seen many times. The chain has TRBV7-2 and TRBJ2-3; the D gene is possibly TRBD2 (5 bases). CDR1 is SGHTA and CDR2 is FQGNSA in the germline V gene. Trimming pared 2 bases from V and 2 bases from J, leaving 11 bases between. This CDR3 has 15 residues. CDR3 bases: TGTGCCAGCAGCTTATACGGAGACTACACAGATACGCAGTATTTT. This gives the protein CASSLYGDYTDTQYF.

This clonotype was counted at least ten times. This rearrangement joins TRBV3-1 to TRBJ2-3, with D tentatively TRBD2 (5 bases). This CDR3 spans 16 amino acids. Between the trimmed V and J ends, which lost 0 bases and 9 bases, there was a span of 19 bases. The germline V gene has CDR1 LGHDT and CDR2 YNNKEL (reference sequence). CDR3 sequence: CASSQEWRGPGRTQYF. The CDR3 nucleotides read TGTGCCAGCAGCCAAGAATGGAGAGGGCCGGGAAGGACGCAGTATTTT.

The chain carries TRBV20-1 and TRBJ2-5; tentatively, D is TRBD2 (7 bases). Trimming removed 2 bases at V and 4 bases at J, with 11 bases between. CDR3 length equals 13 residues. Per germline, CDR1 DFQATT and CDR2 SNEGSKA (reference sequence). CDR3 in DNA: TGCAGTGCTAGATCGGGGGGCAGAGAGACCCAGTACTTC. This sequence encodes CSARSGGRETQYF.

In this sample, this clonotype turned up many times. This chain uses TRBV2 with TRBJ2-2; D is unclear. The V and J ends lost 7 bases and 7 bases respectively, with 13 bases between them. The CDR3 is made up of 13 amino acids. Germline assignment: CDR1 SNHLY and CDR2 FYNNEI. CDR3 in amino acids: CASTQTPRGELFF. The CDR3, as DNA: TGTGCCAGCACACAGACCCCCCGCGGGGAGCTGTTTTTT.

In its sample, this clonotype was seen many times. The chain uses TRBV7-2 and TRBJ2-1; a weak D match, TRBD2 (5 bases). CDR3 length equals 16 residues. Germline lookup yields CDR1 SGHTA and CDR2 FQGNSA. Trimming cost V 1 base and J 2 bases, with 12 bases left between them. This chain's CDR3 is CASSLVGSTAYNEQFF. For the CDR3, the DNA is TGTGCCAGCAGCTTAGTTGGGAGTACCGCCTACAATGAGCAGTTCTTC.

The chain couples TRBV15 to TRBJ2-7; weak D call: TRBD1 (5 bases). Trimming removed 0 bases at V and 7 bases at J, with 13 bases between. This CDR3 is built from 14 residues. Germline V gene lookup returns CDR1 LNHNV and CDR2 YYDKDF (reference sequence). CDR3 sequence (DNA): TGTGCCACCAGCAGAGATTCAAAGGGGCGAGAGCAGTACTTC. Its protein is CATSRDSKGREQYF. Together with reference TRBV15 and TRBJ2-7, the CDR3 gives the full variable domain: DAMVIQNPRYQVTQFGKPVTLSCSQTLNHNVMYWYQQKSSQAPKLLFHYYDKDFNNEADTPDNFQSRRPNTSFCFLDIRSPGLGDTAMYLCATSRDSKGREQYFGPGTRLTVT.

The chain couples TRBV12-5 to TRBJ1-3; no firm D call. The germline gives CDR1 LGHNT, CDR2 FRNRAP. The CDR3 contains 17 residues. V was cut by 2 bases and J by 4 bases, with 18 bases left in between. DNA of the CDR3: TGTGCTAGTGGTTTGACCGGGCCATACTATGACGGAAACACCATATATTTT. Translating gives CASGLTGPYYDGNTIYF.